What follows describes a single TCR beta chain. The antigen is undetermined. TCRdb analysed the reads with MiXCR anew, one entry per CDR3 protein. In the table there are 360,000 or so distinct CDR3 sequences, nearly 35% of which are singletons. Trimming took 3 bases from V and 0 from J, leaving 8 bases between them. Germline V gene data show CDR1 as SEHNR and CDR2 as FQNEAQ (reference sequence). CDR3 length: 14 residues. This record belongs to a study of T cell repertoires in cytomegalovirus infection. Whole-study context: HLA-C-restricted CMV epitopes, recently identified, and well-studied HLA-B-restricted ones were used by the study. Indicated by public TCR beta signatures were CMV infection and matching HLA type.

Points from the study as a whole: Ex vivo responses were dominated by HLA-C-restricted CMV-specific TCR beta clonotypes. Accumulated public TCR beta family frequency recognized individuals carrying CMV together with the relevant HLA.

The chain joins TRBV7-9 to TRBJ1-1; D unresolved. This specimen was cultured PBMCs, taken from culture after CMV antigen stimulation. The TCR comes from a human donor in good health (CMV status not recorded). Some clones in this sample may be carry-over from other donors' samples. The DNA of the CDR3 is TGTGCCAGCAGCTTCACGAGGGTGAACACTGAAGCTTTCTTT. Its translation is CASSFTRVNTEAFF.